This section outlines one T cell receptor (beta chain) sequence together with its context. It lacks a known antigen. No much larger clone is present one base from it, and per-base qualities are unavailable. Based on the germline V gene, the CDR1 and CDR2 sequences are SGHNT and YENEEA. Its CDR3 holds 15 amino acids, cysteine through phenylalanine. The CDR3 DNA has 45 bases and is translated from base 1. V sheds 0 bases and J sheds 5 bases, leaving 10 bases between their ends. The collaborating institutions used their own protocols to collect whole blood in K2EDTA tubes. Collaborator samples were shipped for TCRbeta analysis as frozen whole blood, isolated PBMCs, or DNA extracted from either sample type. This entry is derived from a study of blood T cell repertoires in COVID-19 (dated by TCRdb to the early 2020s). In terms of the full investigation: Samples covering the acute and convalescent phases of COVID-19 were provided by collaborators in the United States, Italy and Spain. The material from the prospective study consisted of cDNA or gDNA derived from T cells, B-cell-depleted T cells, or PBMCs. Subjects who had been exposed to COVID-19, were actively infected with it, or had recovered from it provided the deeply sampled blood TCRbeta repertoires that made up the dataset. The sample metadata nearly always contained a de-identified subject ID, COVID-19 status, age in years and sex. The samples were drawn from the first 160 participants of the ongoing ImmuneRACE study and from 950 to 1,500 subjects provided by 6 global collaborators. Where available, HLA class I and class II types were taken from metadata supplied by the sample provider and were not determined by assay-based typing. A freely available public database, intended as a resource for researchers studying the immune response to SARS-CoV-2, is where the repertoires were released. Summary of the overall study and its limitations: How much clinical and demographic metadata was included differed by source and by participant, and the metadata was provided uncurated.

TCRbeta CDR3 regions were amplified from genomic DNA by means of the immunoSEQ Assay, a bias-controlled multiplex PCR. Per the original workflow: The number of nucleated cells in each sample was estimated by amplification of reference gene primers within the assay. To quantify the absolute abundance of each unique TCRbeta CDR3 rearrangement, sequence reads were collapsed and filtered. For each sample, productive Simpson clonality was calculated as the square root of Simpson's diversity index over productive rearrangements. Entries here come from immuneACCESS through TCRdb and include only in-frame sequences with V and J called. Some clones fail to appear in such tables; in the studies checked, an unresolved V gene covers under half of the shortfall, and the cause of the remainder is unknown. For V, J and clone size, that table is used; D and trimming come from the DNA. This sample lists approximately 140,000 clones; around 83% were detected once. Of the sample, over 8% is held by the ten largest clones.

The sequenced sample was peripheral blood. The sequence links TRBV11-3 to TRBJ2-2, and TRBD1 may be the D gene, going by 5 matching bases. This TCR came from a woman aged 55-69 years with acute or convalescent COVID-19. The bases are TGTGCCAGCAGCTTAGATCAGGGTCCGACCGGGGAGCTGTTTTTT. This translates into CASSLDQGPTGELFF.